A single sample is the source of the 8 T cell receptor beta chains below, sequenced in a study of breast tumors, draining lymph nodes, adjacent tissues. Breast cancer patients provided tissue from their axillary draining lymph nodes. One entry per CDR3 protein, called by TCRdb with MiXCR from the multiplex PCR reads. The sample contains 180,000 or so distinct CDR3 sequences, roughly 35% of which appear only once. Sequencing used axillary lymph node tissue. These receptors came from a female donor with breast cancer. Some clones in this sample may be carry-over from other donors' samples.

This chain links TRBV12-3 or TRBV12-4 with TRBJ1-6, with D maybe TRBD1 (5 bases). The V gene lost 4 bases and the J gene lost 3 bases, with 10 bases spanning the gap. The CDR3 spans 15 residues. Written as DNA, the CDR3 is TGTGCCAGCAGTTCCCGACAGCTCTATAATTCACCCCTCCACTTT. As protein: CASSSRQLYNSPLHF.

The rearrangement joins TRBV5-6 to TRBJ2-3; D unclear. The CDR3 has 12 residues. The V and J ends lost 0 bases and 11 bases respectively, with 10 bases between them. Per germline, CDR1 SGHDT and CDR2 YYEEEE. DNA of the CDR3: TGTGCCAGCAGCTTGGACTACAATGAGCAGTATTTT. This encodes CASSLDYNEQYF.

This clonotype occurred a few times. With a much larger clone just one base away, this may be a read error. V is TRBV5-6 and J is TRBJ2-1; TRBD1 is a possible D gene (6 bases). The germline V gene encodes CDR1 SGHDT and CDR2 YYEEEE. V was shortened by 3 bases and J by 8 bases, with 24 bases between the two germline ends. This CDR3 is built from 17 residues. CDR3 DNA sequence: TGTGCCAGCAGCTCCACGACAGGTTTACACCTAGGGGATGAGCAGTTCTTC. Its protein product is CASSSTTGLHLGDEQFF.

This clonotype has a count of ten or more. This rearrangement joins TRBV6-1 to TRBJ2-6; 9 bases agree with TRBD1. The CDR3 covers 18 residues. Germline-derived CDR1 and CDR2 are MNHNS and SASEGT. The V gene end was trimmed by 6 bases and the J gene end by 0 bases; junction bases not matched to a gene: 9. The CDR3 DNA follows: TGTGCCAGCAGGCCCCCGGGACAGGGTTTCTCTGGGGCCAACGTCCTGACTTTC. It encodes CASRPPGQGFSGANVLTF.

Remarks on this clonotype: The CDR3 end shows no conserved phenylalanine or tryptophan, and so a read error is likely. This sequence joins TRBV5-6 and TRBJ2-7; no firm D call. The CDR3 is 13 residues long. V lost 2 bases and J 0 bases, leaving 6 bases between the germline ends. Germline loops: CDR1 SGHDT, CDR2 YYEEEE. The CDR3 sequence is CASSFLSSYEQYS. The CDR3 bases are TGTGCCAGCAGCTTCCTAAGCTCCTACGAGCAGTACTCC.

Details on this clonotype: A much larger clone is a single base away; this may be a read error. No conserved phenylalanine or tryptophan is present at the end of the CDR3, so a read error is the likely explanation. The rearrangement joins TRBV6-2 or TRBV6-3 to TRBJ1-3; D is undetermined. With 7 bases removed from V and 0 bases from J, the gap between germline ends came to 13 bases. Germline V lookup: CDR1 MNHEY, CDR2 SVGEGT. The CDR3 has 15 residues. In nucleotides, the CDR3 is TGTGCCAGCAAGATGGGTTCACTCTCTGGAAACACCATATATTCT. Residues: CASKMGSLSGNTIYS.

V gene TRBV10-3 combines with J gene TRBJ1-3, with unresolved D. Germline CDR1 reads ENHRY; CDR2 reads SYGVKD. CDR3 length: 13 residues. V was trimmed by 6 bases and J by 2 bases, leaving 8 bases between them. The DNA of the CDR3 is TGTGCCATCAGGAGGAGAACTGGAAACACCATATATTTT. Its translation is CAIRRRTGNTIYF.

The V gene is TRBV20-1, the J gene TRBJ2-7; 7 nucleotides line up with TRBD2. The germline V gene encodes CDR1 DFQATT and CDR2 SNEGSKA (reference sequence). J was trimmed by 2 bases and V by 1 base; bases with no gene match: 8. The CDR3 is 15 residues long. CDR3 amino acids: CSARVAASGTYEQYF. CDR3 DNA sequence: TGCAGTGCTAGAGTCGCGGCTAGCGGAACCTACGAGCAGTACTTC.